Listed below are T cell receptor beta chains from one sample, sequenced in a study of blood T cell repertoires in COVID-19. The protocol was immunoSEQ multiplex PCR, while the TCRdb copy is restricted to in-frame clones and leaves out a portion. The table lists some 180,000 clones, 86% of them singletons, with about a fifth in the top ten. The sample was peripheral blood. All receptors come from a man in his sixties or seventies with active or convalescent COVID-19. Each CDR3 is given with its conserved first and last residue. Each record gives: J gene, D gene, V gene, clone size, CDR3 protein, CDR3 DNA. A D gene is named only where the DNA matches it firmly. Clone size is stated in some rows and not others, as once, few, many or a class when expanded.

j_gene: TRBJ2-7; d_gene: -; v_gene: TRBV5-1; abundance: -; CDR3aa: CASSLLNEQYF; CDR3nt: TGCGCCAGCAGCTTACTGAACGAGCAGTACTTC
j_gene: TRBJ1-3; d_gene: TRBD1; v_gene: TRBV7-2; abundance: -; CDR3aa: CASSLRGRPAGNTIYF; CDR3nt: TGTGCCAGCAGCTTAAGGGGGCGGCCAGCTGGAAACACCATATATTTT
j_gene: TRBJ2-2; d_gene: TRBD2; v_gene: TRBV28; abundance: -; CDR3aa: CASSLLLGRAAGTGELFF; CDR3nt: TGTGCCAGCAGTTTATTGTTAGGGAGGGCCGCGGGCACCGGGGAGCTGTTTTTT
j_gene: TRBJ1-3; d_gene: -; v_gene: TRBV11-2; abundance: once; CDR3aa: CASSWALGGGNTIYF; CDR3nt: TGTGCCAGCAGCTGGGCCCTCGGGGGTGGAAACACCATATATTTT
j_gene: TRBJ2-2; d_gene: TRBD2; v_gene: TRBV4-3; abundance: -; CDR3aa: CASSPDPSGRVGELFF; CDR3nt: TGCGCCAGCAGCCCCGACCCCAGCGGGAGAGTTGGGGAGCTGTTTTTT
j_gene: TRBJ1-5; d_gene: TRBD1; v_gene: TRBV19; abundance: -; CDR3aa: CASSPGQGVGQPQHF; CDR3nt: TGTGCCAGTAGTCCGGGACAGGGGGTAGGTCAGCCCCAGCATTTT
j_gene: TRBJ2-3; d_gene: TRBD1; v_gene: TRBV18; abundance: once; CDR3aa: CASSKGAFARTDTQYF; CDR3nt: TGTGCCAGCTCAAAGGGGGCGTTCGCCAGGACTGATACGCAGTATTTT
j_gene: TRBJ2-1; d_gene: TRBD1; v_gene: TRBV9; abundance: once; CDR3aa: CASSPTGVHNEQFF; CDR3nt: TGTGCCAGCAGCCCGACAGGGGTGCACAATGAGCAGTTCTTC
j_gene: TRBJ1-2; d_gene: -; v_gene: TRBV5-4; abundance: -; CDR3aa: CASSLVSAGGAGYTF; CDR3nt: TGTGCCAGCAGCTTGGTTTCGGCGGGGGGGGCCGGCTACACCTTC
j_gene: TRBJ2-5; d_gene: -; v_gene: TRBV6-2/TRBV6-3; abundance: -; CDR3aa: CASSYGGTPRETQYF; CDR3nt: TGTGCCAGCAGTTACGGTGGGACTCCCAGGGAGACCCAGTACTTC
j_gene: TRBJ1-6; d_gene: -; v_gene: TRBV27; abundance: -; CDR3aa: CASSLRDSPLHF; CDR3nt: TGTGCCAGCAGTTTACGGGATTCACCCCTCCACTTT
j_gene: TRBJ2-7; d_gene: -; v_gene: TRBV20-1; abundance: -; CDR3aa: CSASPGLEQYF; CDR3nt: TGCAGTGCTTCCCCCGGACTCGAGCAGTACTTC
j_gene: TRBJ2-7; d_gene: -; v_gene: TRBV11-3; abundance: -; CDR3aa: CASSSGYEQYF; CDR3nt: TGTGCCAGCAGTTCAGGTTACGAGCAGTACTTC
j_gene: TRBJ1-1; d_gene: TRBD1; v_gene: TRBV23-1; abundance: -; CDR3aa: CASIRDRANTEAFF; CDR3nt: TGCGCCAGCATTCGGGACAGGGCGAACACTGAAGCTTTCTTT
j_gene: TRBJ1-1; d_gene: TRBD1; v_gene: TRBV19; abundance: -; CDR3aa: CASLRTGGITEAFF; CDR3nt: TGTGCCAGTCTACGGACAGGGGGCATCACTGAAGCTTTCTTT
j_gene: TRBJ2-7; d_gene: -; v_gene: TRBV18; abundance: -; CDR3aa: CASSPYAREQYF; CDR3nt: TGTGCCAGCTCACCCTACGCACGCGAGCAGTACTTC
j_gene: TRBJ2-5; d_gene: -; v_gene: TRBV18; abundance: -; CDR3aa: CASSPPSGTQYF; CDR3nt: TGTGCCAGCTCACCGCCAAGCGGGACCCAGTACTTC
j_gene: TRBJ2-7; d_gene: -; v_gene: TRBV27; abundance: -; CDR3aa: CASSPDYRDRPDEQYF; CDR3nt: TGTGCCAGCAGTCCTGATTACAGAGATCGACCTGACGAGCAGTACTTC
j_gene: TRBJ2-7; d_gene: -; v_gene: TRBV3-1/TRBV3-2; abundance: -; CDR3aa: CASSQDLDTYSYEQYF; CDR3nt: TGTGCCAGCAGCCAAGATTTGGACACCTACTCCTACGAGCAGTACTTC